The sequence of this TCR beta chain was determined in a study of T-cell reconstitution after alpha-beta-depleted transplantation in children. This clonotype was recorded many times. Its antigen is still unknown. V was cut by 4 bases and J by 7 bases, with 14 bases left in between. CDR1 and CDR2 (germline): MDHEN, SYDVKM. The CDR3 spans 14 residues. Unique molecular identifiers featured in how the TCRbeta library was prepared. TCRdb analysed the PCR reads with MiXCR anew, one entry per CDR3 protein. The sample gives about 110,000 distinct CDR3 sequences, around 6.4% of which show up once; 20% to 25% is in the top ten. Study-level findings and limits: Reportedly, alpha-beta T cells present about two months post-transplant originated from several hundred expanded clones of graft origin. In some patients, recipient T cells and intrathymic progenitors surviving conditioning explained high day-60 diversity. T-cell counts and diversity at one year following transplant were attributed mainly to newly produced T cells.

This receptor was taken from a male patient under 10 years old who had a stem cell transplant for acute lymphoblastic leukemia, so the T cells may come from the graft donor. The sample here was PBMCs, mostly from graft donor cells, taken 360 days after TCRalphabeta/CD19-depleted stem cell transplant. The chain uses TRBV28 and TRBJ2-1; no firm D call. The CDR3 sequence: CASSYPYKRNEQFF. The DNA of the CDR3 is TGTGCCAGCAGTTACCCATATAAAAGAAATGAGCAGTTCTTC.